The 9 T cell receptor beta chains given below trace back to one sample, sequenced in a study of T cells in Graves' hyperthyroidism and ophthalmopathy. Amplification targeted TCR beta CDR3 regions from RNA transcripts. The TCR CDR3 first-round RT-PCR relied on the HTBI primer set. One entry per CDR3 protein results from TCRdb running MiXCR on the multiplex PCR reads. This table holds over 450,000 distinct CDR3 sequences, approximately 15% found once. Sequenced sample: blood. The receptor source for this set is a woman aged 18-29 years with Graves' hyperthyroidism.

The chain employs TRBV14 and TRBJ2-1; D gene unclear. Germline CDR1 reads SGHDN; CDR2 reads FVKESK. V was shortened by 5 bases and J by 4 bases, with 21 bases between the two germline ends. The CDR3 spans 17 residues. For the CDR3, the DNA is TGTGCCAGCAGCAAGCTTGAGCTCCGGAGAAGATACAATGAGCAGTTCTTC. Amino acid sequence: CASSKLELRRRYNEQFF.

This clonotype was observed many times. The CDR3 DNA follows: TGTGCCAGCAGCGACAGGGATTTCAGGCAGTTCTTC. Amino acids: CASSDRDFRQFF. The chain joins TRBV12-3 or TRBV12-4 to TRBJ2-1, with TRBD1 matching 7 bases. Germline trimming cut 6 bases from V and 12 bases from J; bases unmatched to any gene: 8. The CDR3 has 12 residues.

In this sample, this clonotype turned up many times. The DNA for the CDR3 is TGTGCCAGCAGTTTTACAGGGAGGGGCGATCAGCCCCAGCATTTT. Its translation: CASSFTGRGDQPQHF. The chain recombines TRBV12-3 or TRBV12-4 with TRBJ1-5; D possibly corresponds to TRBD1 (6 bases). Trimming stripped 3 bases from V and 5 bases from J, with 14 bases between. The CDR3 totals 15 residues.

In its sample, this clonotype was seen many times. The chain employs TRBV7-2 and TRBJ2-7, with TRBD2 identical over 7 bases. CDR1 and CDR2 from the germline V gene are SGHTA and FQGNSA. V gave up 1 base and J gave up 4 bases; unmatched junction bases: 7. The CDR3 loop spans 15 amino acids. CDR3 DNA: TGTGCCAGCAGCTTAGACGGCAGCGGGGTTTACGAGCAGTACTTC. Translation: CASSLDGSGVYEQYF.

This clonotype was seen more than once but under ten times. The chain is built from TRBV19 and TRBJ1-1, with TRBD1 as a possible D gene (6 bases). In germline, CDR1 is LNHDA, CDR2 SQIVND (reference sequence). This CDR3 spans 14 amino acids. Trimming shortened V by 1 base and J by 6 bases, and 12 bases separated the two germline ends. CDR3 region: CASSIGTGKPEAFF. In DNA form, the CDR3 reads TGTGCCAGTAGTATAGGAACAGGGAAACCTGAAGCTTTCTTT.

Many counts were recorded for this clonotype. The CDR3 bases are TGTGCCAGCCAATGGGGGAGGGCCTCCTACGAGCAGTACTTC. This gives the protein CASQWGRASYEQYF. The V call is TRBV11-3, the J call TRBJ2-7, with 7 positions matching TRBD2. Germline V gene data show CDR1 as SGHNT and CDR2 as YENEEA. The V segment lost 8 bases and the J segment 0 bases; nucleotides outside the gene matches: 7. The CDR3 has 14 residues.

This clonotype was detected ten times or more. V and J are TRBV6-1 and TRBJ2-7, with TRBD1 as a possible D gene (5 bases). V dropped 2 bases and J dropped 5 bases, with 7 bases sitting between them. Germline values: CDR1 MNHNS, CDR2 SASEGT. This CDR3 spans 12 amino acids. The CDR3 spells CASSEWGNEQYF. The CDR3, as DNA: TGTGCCAGCAGTGAATGGGGCAACGAGCAGTACTTC.

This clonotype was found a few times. CDR3 loop: CASSLEQHSGANVLTF. The CDR3 DNA follows: TGCGCCAGCAGCTTGGAACAGCACTCTGGGGCCAACGTCCTGACTTTC. The chain combines TRBV5-1 with TRBJ2-6, with D unresolved. The CDR3 spans 16 residues. V was trimmed by 0 bases and J by 0 bases, leaving 7 bases between them. CDR1 is SGHRS, CDR2 YFSETQ, per germline.

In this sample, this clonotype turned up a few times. CDR3 in DNA: TGTGCCAGCAGTCCCACAGGTGAAGCTTTCTTT. It yields the protein CASSPTGEAFF. The rearrangement uses TRBV28 and TRBJ1-1; a possible D gene is TRBD1 (5 bases). Germline assignment: CDR1 MDHEN and CDR2 SYDVKM. CDR3 size: 11 residues. The germline V and J ends were trimmed by 5 bases and 7 bases, with 8 bases remaining between them. The variable domain in full, with the rest retrieved from reference TRBV28 and TRBJ1-1, is DVKVTQSSRYLVKRTGEKVFLECVQDMDHENMFWYRQDPGLGLRLIYFSYDVKMKEKGDIPEGYSVSREKKERFSLILESASTNQTSMYLCASSPTGEAFFGQGTRLTVV.